This entry concerns a single T cell receptor (beta chain). The data belong to a study of blood T cell repertoires in COVID-19. The protocol was immunoSEQ multiplex PCR, while the TCRdb copy is restricted to in-frame clones and leaves out a portion. The sample contains hundreds of thousands of clones, approximately 89% of which appear only once. The CDR3 is 12 residues long. Germline CDR1 SGHRS, CDR2 YFSETQ. The V and J ends lost 4 bases and 6 bases respectively, with 9 bases between them. V gene TRBV5-1 combines with J gene TRBJ2-3, with D perhaps matching TRBD1 (6 bases). The receptor was isolated from a woman aged 30 to 39 with COVID-19, enrolled during active disease. The sample consisted of peripheral blood. As DNA, the CDR3 is TGCGCCAGCAGCCCCCAGGGGGATACGCAGTATTTT. This sequence encodes CASSPQGDTQYF.